The TCR beta chain under discussion was sequenced for a study of blood T cell repertoires in COVID-19 (TCRdb year 2020). Describing the broader study: Samples covering the acute and convalescent phases of COVID-19 were provided by collaborators in the United States, Italy and Spain. The material from the prospective study consisted of cDNA or gDNA derived from T cells, B-cell-depleted T cells, or PBMCs. Where available, HLA class I and class II types were taken from metadata supplied by the sample provider and were not determined by assay-based typing. A freely available public database, intended as a resource for researchers studying the immune response to SARS-CoV-2, is where the repertoires were released. Samples came from the ongoing ImmuneRACE study (first 160 participants) plus 1,254 subjects from 6 global collaborators. Nearly every sample came with metadata listing a de-identified subject ID, COVID-19 status, age in years and sex. Deeply sampled blood TCRbeta repertoires from subjects exposed to, actively infected with, or recovered from COVID-19 were included in the dataset.

Details on this clone: The clone's antigen remains unknown. Per-base qualities were not stored, and no clone one base away is much larger.

TCRbeta CDR3 regions were amplified from genomic DNA by means of the immunoSEQ Assay, a bias-controlled multiplex PCR. On the study's bioinformatics: The number of nucleated cells in each sample was estimated by amplification of reference gene primers within the assay. To quantify the absolute abundance of each unique TCRbeta CDR3 rearrangement, sequence reads were collapsed and filtered. For each sample, productive Simpson clonality was calculated as the square root of Simpson's diversity index over productive rearrangements. TCRdb limited this immuneACCESS table to in-frame rearrangements with V and J called. A share of clones is missing; checked studies link under half to unresolved V genes, and the rest is unexplained. V and J calls and clone size follow that table, whereas D and trimming were derived from the DNA. The sample yields 62,000 or so clones; roughly 89% were counted once. 7% to 10% of the sample is in the top ten clones.

Each collaborating institution followed its own protocols to collect whole blood in K2EDTA tubes. For TCRbeta analysis, collaborator samples were shipped as frozen whole blood, as isolated PBMCs, or as DNA extracted from either sample type. Summary of the overall study and its limitations: Clinical and demographic metadata were provided uncurated, with the amount varying by source and participant.

The sequence was collected from a man aged 45-65 years with active COVID-19. The sample consisted of peripheral blood.

CDR3 region: CATSDAGLGHTGELFF. The DNA is TGTGCCACCAGTGATGCCGGACTAGGGCACACCGGGGAGCTGTTTTTT. The chain is made from TRBV24-1 and TRBJ2-2, with 7 bases in between that match TRBD2. CDR1 and CDR2, looked up from the germline V gene, are KGHDR and SFDVKD. Clipping removes 3 bases from V and 3 bases from J, with 6 as the unmatched junction base count. Reading from cysteine to phenylalanine, the CDR3 counts 16 amino acids. Only the CDR3 DNA is retained, 48 bases long and in frame from the first base.